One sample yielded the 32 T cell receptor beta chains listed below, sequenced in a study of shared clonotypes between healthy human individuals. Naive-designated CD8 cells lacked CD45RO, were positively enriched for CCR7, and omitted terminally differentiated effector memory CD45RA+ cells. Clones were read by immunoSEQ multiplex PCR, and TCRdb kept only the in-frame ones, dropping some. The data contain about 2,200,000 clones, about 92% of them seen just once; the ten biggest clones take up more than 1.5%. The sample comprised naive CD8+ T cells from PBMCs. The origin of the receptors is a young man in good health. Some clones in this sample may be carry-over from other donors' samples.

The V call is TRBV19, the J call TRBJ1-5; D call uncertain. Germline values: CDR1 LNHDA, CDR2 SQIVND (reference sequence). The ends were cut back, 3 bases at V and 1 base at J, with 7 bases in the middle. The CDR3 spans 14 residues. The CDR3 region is CASSMIRSNQPQHF. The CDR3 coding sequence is TGTGCCAGTAGTATGATACGGAGCAATCAGCCCCAGCATTTT.

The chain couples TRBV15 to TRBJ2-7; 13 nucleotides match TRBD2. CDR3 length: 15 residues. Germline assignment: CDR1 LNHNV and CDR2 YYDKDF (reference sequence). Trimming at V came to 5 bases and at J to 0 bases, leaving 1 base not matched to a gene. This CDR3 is CATSGTSGVSYEQYF. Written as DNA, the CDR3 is TGTGCCACCAGCGGGACTAGCGGGGTCTCCTACGAGCAGTACTTC.

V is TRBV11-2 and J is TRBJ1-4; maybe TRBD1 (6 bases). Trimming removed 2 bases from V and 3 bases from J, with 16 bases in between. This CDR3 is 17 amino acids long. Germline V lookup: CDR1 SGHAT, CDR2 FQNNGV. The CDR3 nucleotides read TGTGCCAGCAGCTTAAGCAGGGGTGGGGTGTCTAATGAAAAACTGTTTTTT. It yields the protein CASSLSRGGVSNEKLFF.

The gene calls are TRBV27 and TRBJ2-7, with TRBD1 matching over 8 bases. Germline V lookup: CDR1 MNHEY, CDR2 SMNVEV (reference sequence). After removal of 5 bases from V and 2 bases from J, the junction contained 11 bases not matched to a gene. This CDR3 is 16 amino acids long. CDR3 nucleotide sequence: TGTGCCAGCAGTCCCTCTTCGGGACAGGTTACCTACGAGCAGTACTTC. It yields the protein CASSPSSGQVTYEQYF.

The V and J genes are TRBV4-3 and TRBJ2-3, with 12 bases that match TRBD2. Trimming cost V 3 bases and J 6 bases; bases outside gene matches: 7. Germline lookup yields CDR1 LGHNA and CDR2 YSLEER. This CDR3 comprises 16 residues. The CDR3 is CASSHRLAGVEDTQYF. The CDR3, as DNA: TGCGCCAGCAGCCATCGACTAGCGGGAGTGGAGGATACGCAGTATTTT.

The CDR3 nucleotides read TGTGCCAGCAGCCACCCTGGGACGGCTAACACTGAAGCTTTCTTT. Amino acids: CASSHPGTANTEAFF. The V and J genes are TRBV2 and TRBJ1-1; possibly TRBD1 for D (5 bases). Germline V lookup: CDR1 SNHLY, CDR2 FYNNEI. Trimming pared 6 bases from V and 2 bases from J, leaving 16 bases between. The CDR3 length is 15 residues.

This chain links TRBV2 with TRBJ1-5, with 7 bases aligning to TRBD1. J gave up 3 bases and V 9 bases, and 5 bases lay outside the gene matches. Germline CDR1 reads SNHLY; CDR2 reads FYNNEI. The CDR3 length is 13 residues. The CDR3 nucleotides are TGTGCCAGTCAGACAGGGTTCAATCAGCCCCAGCATTTT. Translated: CASQTGFNQPQHF. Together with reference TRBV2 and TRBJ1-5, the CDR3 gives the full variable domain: EPEVTQTPSHQVTQMGQEVILRCVPISNHLYFYWYRQILGQKVEFLVSFYNNEISEKSEIFDDQFSVERPDGSNFTLKIRSTKLEDSAMYFCASQTGFNQPQHFGDGTRLSIL.

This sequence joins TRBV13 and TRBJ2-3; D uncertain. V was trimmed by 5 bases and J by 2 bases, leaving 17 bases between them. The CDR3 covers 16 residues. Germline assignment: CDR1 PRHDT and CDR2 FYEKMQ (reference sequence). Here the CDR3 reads CASSAVAYPVTDTQYF. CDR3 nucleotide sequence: TGTGCCAGCAGCGCCGTTGCATATCCCGTCACAGATACGCAGTATTTT.

Here the CDR3 reads CAIREQGGTYEQYF. The CDR3 DNA sequence: TGTGCCATCAGAGAACAGGGAGGAACCTACGAGCAGTACTTC. The chain recombines TRBV10-3 with TRBJ2-7; tentatively, D is TRBD1 or TRBD2 (6 bases each). Trimming cost V 6 bases and J 2 bases, with 14 bases left between them. The CDR3 totals 14 residues. Germline V gene data show CDR1 as ENHRY and CDR2 as SYGVKD.

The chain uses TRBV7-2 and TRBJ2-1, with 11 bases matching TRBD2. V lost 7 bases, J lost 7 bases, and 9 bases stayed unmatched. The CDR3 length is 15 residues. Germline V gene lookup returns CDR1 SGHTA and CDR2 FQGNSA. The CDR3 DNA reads TGTGCCAGCACCACCACTAGCGGGAGTAGAAATGAGCAGTTCTTC. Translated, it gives CASTTTSGSRNEQFF.

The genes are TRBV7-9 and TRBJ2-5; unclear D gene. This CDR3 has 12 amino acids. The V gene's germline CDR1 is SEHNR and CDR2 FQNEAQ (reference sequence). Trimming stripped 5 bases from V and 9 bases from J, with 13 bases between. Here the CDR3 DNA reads TGTGCCAGCAGCCCCCGGCTAGGAGCCCAGTACTTC. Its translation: CASSPRLGAQYF.

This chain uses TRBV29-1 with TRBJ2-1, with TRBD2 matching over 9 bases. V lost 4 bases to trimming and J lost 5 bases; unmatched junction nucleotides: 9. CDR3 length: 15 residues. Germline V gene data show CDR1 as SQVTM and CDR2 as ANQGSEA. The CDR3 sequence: CSVVGLREGNNEQFF. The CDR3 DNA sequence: TGCAGCGTTGTGGGGTTGCGGGAGGGAAACAATGAGCAGTTCTTC.

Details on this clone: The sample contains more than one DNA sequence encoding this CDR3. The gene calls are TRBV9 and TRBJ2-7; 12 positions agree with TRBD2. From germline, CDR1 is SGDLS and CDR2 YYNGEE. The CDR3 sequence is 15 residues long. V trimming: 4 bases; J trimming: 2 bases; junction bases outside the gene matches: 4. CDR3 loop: CASSPRTSGTYEQYF. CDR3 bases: TGTGCCAGCAGCCCAAGGACTAGCGGGACCTACGAGCAGTACTTC.

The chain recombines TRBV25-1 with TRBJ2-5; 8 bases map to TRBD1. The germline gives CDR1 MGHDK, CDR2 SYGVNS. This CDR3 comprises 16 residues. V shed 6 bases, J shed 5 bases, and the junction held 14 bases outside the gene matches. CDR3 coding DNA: TGTGCCAGCAGCACTAGAGCGACAGGGGCGGAGGAGACCCAGTACTTC. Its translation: CASSTRATGAEETQYF.

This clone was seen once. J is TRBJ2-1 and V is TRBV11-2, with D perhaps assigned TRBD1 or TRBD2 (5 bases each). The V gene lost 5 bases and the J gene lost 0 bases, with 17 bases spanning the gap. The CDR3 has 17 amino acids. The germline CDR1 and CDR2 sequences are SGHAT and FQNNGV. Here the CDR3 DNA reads TGTGCCAGCAGCCCCTTTGCCGGGGCCCCCTCCTACAATGAGCAGTTCTTC. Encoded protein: CASSPFAGAPSYNEQFF.

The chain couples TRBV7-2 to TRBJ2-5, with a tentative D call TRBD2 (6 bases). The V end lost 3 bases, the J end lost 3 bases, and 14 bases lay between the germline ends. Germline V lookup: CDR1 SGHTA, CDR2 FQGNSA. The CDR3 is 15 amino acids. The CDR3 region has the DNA TGTGCCAGCAGCTTTTGGAGGGGCATCGAAGAGACCCAGTACTTC. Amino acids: CASSFWRGIEETQYF.

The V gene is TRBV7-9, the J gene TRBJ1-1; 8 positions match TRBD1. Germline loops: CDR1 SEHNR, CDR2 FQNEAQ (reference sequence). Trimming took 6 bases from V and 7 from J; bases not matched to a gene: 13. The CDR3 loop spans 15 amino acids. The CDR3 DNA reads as TGTGCCAGCAGTTCAACGGACAGGGCGACCCTTGAAGCTTTCTTT. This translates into CASSSTDRATLEAFF.

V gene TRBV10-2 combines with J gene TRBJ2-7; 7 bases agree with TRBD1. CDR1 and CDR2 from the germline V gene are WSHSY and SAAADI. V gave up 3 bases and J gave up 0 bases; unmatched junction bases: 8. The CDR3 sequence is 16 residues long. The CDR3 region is CASSDPGTVSSYEQYF. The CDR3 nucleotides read TGCGCCAGCAGTGACCCCGGGACAGTGAGCTCCTACGAGCAGTACTTC.

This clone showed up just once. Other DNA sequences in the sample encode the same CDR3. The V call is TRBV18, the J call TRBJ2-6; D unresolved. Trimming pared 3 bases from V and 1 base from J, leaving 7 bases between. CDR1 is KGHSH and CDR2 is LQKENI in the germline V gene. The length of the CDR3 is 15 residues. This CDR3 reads CASSPGRSGANVLTF. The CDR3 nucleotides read TGTGCCAGCTCACCCGGCCGGTCTGGGGCCAACGTCCTGACTTTC.

The CDR3 sequence is CASSPPTRSRNEQYF. The CDR3 nucleotides are TGTGCCAGCAGCCCACCCACCCGGAGTCGGAACGAGCAGTACTTC. This rearrangement joins TRBV13 to TRBJ2-7, with D uncertain. The length of the CDR3 is 15 residues. V dropped 5 bases and J dropped 5 bases, with 19 bases sitting between them. Germline CDR1 PRHDT, CDR2 FYEKMQ (reference sequence).

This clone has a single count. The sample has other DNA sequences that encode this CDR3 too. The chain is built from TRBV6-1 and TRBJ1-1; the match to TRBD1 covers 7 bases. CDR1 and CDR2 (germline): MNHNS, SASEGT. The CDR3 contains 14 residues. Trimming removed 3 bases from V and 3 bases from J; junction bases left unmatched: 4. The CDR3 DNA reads TGTGCCAGCAGTGAGGCAGGGGGGGACACTGAAGCTTTCTTT. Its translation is CASSEAGGDTEAFF.

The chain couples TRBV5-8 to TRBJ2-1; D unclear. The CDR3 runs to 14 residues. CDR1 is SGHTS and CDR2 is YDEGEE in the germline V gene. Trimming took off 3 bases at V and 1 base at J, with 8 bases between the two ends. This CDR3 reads CASSYGGSYNEQFF. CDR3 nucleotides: TGTGCCAGCAGCTATGGCGGTTCCTACAATGAGCAGTTCTTC.

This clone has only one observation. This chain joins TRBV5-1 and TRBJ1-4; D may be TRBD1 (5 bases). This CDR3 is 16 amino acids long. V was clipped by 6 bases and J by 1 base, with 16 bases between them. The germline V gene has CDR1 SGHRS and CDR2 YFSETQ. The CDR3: CASNFQGLETNEKLFF. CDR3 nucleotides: TGCGCCAGCAACTTTCAGGGCTTAGAAACTAATGAAAAACTGTTTTTT.

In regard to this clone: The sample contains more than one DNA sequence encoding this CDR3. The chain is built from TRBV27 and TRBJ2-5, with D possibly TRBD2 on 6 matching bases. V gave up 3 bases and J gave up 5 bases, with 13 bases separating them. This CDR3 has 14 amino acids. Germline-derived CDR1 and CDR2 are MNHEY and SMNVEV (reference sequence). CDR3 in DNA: TGTGCCAGCAGTTTCATCGGTGGGGGGGAGACCCAGTACTTC. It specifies CASSFIGGGETQYF.

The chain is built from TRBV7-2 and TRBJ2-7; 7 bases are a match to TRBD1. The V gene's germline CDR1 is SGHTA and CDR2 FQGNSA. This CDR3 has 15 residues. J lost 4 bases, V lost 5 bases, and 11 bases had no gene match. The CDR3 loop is CASSGVLRGLYEQYF. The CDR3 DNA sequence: TGTGCCAGCAGCGGCGTTTTGAGGGGGCTATACGAGCAGTACTTC.

The CDR3 region has the DNA TGTGCCAGCAGCATACAGGGAGGCTCTTACAATGAGCAGTTCTTC. It codes for CASSIQGGSYNEQFF. The V and J genes are TRBV6-5 and TRBJ2-1; D may match TRBD1 or TRBD2 (6 bases each). The CDR3 runs 15 residues. In germline, CDR1 is MNHEY, CDR2 SVGAGI. Trimming took off 6 bases at V and 4 bases at J, with 16 bases between the two ends.

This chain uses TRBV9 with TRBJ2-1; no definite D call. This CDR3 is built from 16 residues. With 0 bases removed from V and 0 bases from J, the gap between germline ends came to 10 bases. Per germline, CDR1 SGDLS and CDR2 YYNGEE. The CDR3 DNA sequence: TGTGCCAGCAGCGTAGGTTGGCGGAGCTCCTACAATGAGCAGTTCTTC. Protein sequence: CASSVGWRSSYNEQFF.

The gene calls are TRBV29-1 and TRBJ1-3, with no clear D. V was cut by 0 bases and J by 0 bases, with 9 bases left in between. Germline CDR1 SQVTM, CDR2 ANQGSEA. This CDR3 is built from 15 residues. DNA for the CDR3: TGCAGCGTTGAAGATTGGGTGCGCTCTGGAAACACCATATATTTT. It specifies CSVEDWVRSGNTIYF.

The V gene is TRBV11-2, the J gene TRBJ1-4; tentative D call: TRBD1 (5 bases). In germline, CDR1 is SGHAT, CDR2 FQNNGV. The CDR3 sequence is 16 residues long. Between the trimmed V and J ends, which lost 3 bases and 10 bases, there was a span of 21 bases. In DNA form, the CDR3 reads TGTGCCAGCAGCTTGGGACCGACGGAGAGGTTAGGAAAACTGTTTTTT. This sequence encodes CASSLGPTERLGKLFF.

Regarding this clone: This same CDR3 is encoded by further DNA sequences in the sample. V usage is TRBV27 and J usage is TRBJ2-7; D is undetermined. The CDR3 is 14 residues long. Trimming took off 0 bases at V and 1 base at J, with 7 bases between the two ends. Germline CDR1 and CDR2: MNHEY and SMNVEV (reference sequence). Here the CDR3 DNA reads TGTGCCAGCAGTTTATCGGGCAGGTCCTACGAGCAGTACTTC. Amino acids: CASSLSGRSYEQYF.

CDR3 loop: CASSQEGGGWTSTF. CDR3 DNA sequence: TGTGCCAGCAGCCAAGAAGGGGGGGGCTGGACTTCGACCTTC. The chain recombines TRBV14 with TRBJ1-2, with D perhaps matching TRBD1 (6 bases). Trimming removed 0 bases from V and 14 bases from J, with 19 bases in between. The CDR3 extends over 14 amino acids. Germline values: CDR1 SGHDN, CDR2 FVKESK.

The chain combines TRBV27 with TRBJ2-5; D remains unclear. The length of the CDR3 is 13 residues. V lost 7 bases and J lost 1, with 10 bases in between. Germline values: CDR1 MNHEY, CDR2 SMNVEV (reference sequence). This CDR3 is CASKQAIQETQYF. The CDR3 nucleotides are TGTGCCAGCAAGCAGGCGATCCAAGAGACCCAGTACTTC.